The TCR beta chain described here comes from a study of control samples from healthy donors and cancer patients. The CDR3 runs 15 residues. CDR1 is LGHNT, CDR2 FRNRAP, per germline. With 3 bases removed from V and 4 bases from J, the gap between germline ends came to 15 bases. Method: immunoSEQ multiplex PCR; TCRdb's copy keeps in-frame clones and lacks some. The sample consists of 80,000 to 85,000 clones, approximately 91% of them appearing once. This rearrangement joins TRBV12-5 to TRBJ1-2; perhaps TRBD1 as D (5 bases). The sequence came from a woman aged 45-65 years in good health. The sequenced sample consisted of blood. The CDR3 is CASGFSRDFIYGYTF. The CDR3 DNA sequence: TGTGCTAGTGGTTTCAGCAGGGACTTTATCTATGGCTACACCTTC.